Presented here are 26 T cell receptor beta chains from one specimen sequenced in a study of OX40 agonist ivuxolimab in advanced cancers. The assay was immunoSEQ multiplex PCR, and TCRdb's table has in-frame clones only and misses some. The sample consists of approximately 73,000 clones, roughly 90% of them appearing once. Sample: CD4+ or CD8+ T cells sorted from blood, taken in a trial of the OX40 agonist ivuxolimab. All receptors come from an adult with an advanced solid tumor such as melanoma, head and neck, liver or kidney cancer.

This chain uses TRBV6-6 with TRBJ2-7, with TRBD2 matching over 7 bases. CDR1 is MNHNY, CDR2 SVGAGI, per germline (reference sequence). There are 14 residues in the CDR3. V lost 5 bases and J lost 2; bases outside the gene matches: 6. In DNA form, the CDR3 reads TGTGCCAGCAGTGACGCGGGAGTAACCTACGAGCAGTACTTC. Encoded protein: CASSDAGVTYEQYF.

The chain uses TRBV10-3 and TRBJ1-2, with D tentatively TRBD1 (5 bases). The CDR3 is 13 residues long. Per germline, CDR1 ENHRY and CDR2 SYGVKD. V was cut by 8 bases and J by 2 bases, with 12 bases left in between. Here the CDR3 DNA reads TGTGCCATCGAAGCAGGGCCAAACTATGGCTACACCTTC. This codes for CAIEAGPNYGYTF.

V gene TRBV5-1 combines with J gene TRBJ1-6; D is unresolved. The V end was cut by 4 bases, the J end by 0 bases, with 11 bases between. Germline lookup yields CDR1 SGHRS and CDR2 YFSETQ. The CDR3 has 16 amino acids. The CDR3 DNA sequence: TGCGCCAGCAGCCCAACAACGAGCTCCTATAATTCACCCCTCCACTTT. Its translation: CASSPTTSSYNSPLHF.

This chain uses TRBV2 with TRBJ2-1; 10 bases align to TRBD1. Germline-derived CDR1 and CDR2 are SNHLY and FYNNEI. V shed 8 bases, J shed 5 bases, and the junction held 9 bases outside the gene matches. The CDR3 extends over 15 amino acids. The CDR3: CASETGQGGHNEQFF. In DNA form, the CDR3 reads TGTGCCAGCGAGACTGGACAGGGGGGTCACAATGAGCAGTTCTTC.

The J gene is TRBJ1-6, the V gene TRBV29-1; D not certain. Trimming took off 4 bases at V and 7 bases at J, with 8 bases between the two ends. The V gene's germline CDR1 is SQVTM and CDR2 ANQGSEA. The CDR3 contains 12 residues. The DNA of the CDR3 is TGCAGCGTTGGGATTGGGAATTCACCCCTCCACTTT. The encoded protein is CSVGIGNSPLHF.

This chain links TRBV30 with TRBJ1-5; D is unresolved. The length of the CDR3 is 13 residues. Germline CDR1 is GTSNPN and CDR2 is SVGIG (reference sequence). The ends were cut back, 1 base at V and 0 bases at J, with 4 bases in the middle. DNA for the CDR3: TGTGCCTGGAGTGAGAATAGCAATCAGCCCCAGCATTTT. This encodes CAWSENSNQPQHF.

This clone was seen only a few times. V gene TRBV9 combines with J gene TRBJ2-3; tentatively, D is TRBD2 (6 bases). CDR1 and CDR2 (germline): SGDLS, YYNGEE. The CDR3 spans 15 residues. V lost 0 bases and J lost 0, with 8 bases in between. As DNA, the CDR3 is TGTGCCAGCAGCGTAGGCGGGGAAAGCACAGATACGCAGTATTTT. It specifies CASSVGGESTDTQYF.

This chain joins TRBV11-3 and TRBJ2-1; D uncertain. This CDR3 spans 14 amino acids. The germline gives CDR1 SGHNT, CDR2 YENEEA. V dropped 4 bases and J dropped 6 bases, with 13 bases sitting between them. The CDR3 DNA sequence: TGTGCCAGCAGCTCTAGAAAGTGGGGCAATGAGCAGTTCTTC. Its protein product is CASSSRKWGNEQFF.

This clone showed up just a few times. V and J are TRBV21-1 and TRBJ2-7; TRBD1 was called by the table and not checked on the DNA. TRBV21-1 is an annotated pseudogene. The CDR3 runs to 15 residues. CDR3 nucleotides: TGTGCCAGCAGGCCGACCCGGGACAGGGGCTACGAGCAGTACTTC. This translates into CASRPTRDRGYEQYF.

This chain links TRBV7-2 with TRBJ2-1; tentatively, D is TRBD1 (6 bases). Looked up from germline, CDR1 is SGHTA and CDR2 is FQGNSA. Trimming removed 0 bases at V and 9 bases at J, with 9 bases between. CDR3 size: 13 residues. CDR3 residues: CASSLATGSEQFF. For the CDR3, the DNA is TGTGCCAGCAGCTTAGCCACAGGGAGTGAGCAGTTCTTC.

The chain recombines TRBV11-2 with TRBJ1-3; TRBD1 might be the D (5 bases). The ends were cut back, 2 bases at V and 4 bases at J, with 15 bases in the middle. The CDR3 has 16 amino acids. Germline CDR1 SGHAT, CDR2 FQNNGV. The CDR3 DNA sequence: TGTGCCAGCAGCTTAAGCTTGGGGCTATCAGGAAACACCATATATTTT. Its translation is CASSLSLGLSGNTIYF.

Regarding this clone: Other nucleotide sequences from this sample produce the same CDR3. The V gene is TRBV2, the J gene TRBJ1-5; D might be TRBD1 (6 bases). Germline V lookup: CDR1 SNHLY, CDR2 FYNNEI. The ends were cut back, 5 bases at V and 7 bases at J, with 9 bases in the middle. CDR3 length: 12 residues. The chain's CDR3 is CASSPQGQPQHF. In DNA, the CDR3 is TGTGCCAGCAGTCCTCAGGGGCAGCCCCAGCATTTT. Full variable domain (remainder filled in from reference TRBV2 and TRBJ1-5): EPEVTQTPSHQVTQMGQEVILRCVPISNHLYFYWYRQILGQKVEFLVSFYNNEISEKSEIFDDQFSVERPDGSNFTLKIRSTKLEDSAMYFCASSPQGQPQHFGDGTRLSIL.

The chain employs TRBV18 and TRBJ1-2; D remains ambiguous. CDR1 and CDR2 (germline): KGHSH, LQKENI. Trimming took off 3 bases at V and 2 bases at J, with 16 bases between the two ends. The CDR3 loop spans 16 amino acids. The CDR3: CASSPESPPRNYGYTF. The CDR3 nucleotides read TGTGCCAGCTCACCGGAGAGCCCTCCAAGGAACTATGGCTACACCTTC.

V gene TRBV21-1 combines with J gene TRBJ1-2. TRBV21-1 is a pseudogene segment. The CDR3 sequence is 15 residues long. The CDR3 region has the DNA TGTGCCAGCAGCAAAGTGAAAGAGACGCACTATGGCTACACCTTC. Protein product: CASSKVKETHYGYTF.

The chain carries TRBV29-1 and TRBJ1-1; D perhaps matches TRBD1 (5 bases). V lost 3 bases to trimming and J lost 10 bases, with 12 bases between them. There are 11 residues in the CDR3. Germline V gene data show CDR1 as SQVTM and CDR2 as ANQGSEA. The CDR3: CSVEGTARAFF. The CDR3 nucleotides are TGCAGCGTTGAGGGGACCGCCCGAGCTTTCTTT. The whole variable domain, remainder taken from reference TRBV29-1 and TRBJ1-1, is SAVISQKPSRDICQRGTSLTIQCQVDSQVTMMFWYRQQPGQSLTLIATANQGSEATYESGFVIDKFPISRPNLTFSTLTVSNMSPEDSSIYLCSVEGTARAFFGQGTRLTVV.

This clone has just one count. This rearrangement joins TRBV28 to TRBJ1-2; unclear D gene. This CDR3 comprises 14 residues. CDR1 and CDR2 (germline): MDHEN, SYDVKM. V was clipped by 6 bases and J by 2 bases, with 13 bases between them. CDR3 DNA sequence: TGTGCCAGCAGCACCCTGACGGGGAACTATGGCTACACCTTC. Residues: CASSTLTGNYGYTF.

The CDR3 coding sequence is TGTGCCAGCAACAGACCGGGACAGGGGGGCCCATTCACCTTC. Translated: CASNRPGQGGPFTF. The chain combines TRBV28 with TRBJ1-2, with 11 bases that match TRBD1. Germline CDR1 is MDHEN and CDR2 is SYDVKM. CDR3 size: 14 residues. V lost 7 bases to trimming and J lost 13 bases; unmatched junction nucleotides: 14.

J is TRBJ2-2 and V is TRBV2; 9 bases line up with TRBD1. Germline CDR1 is SNHLY and CDR2 is FYNNEI. CDR3 length: 15 residues. The J segment lost 9 bases and the V segment lost 3 bases, leaving 8 bases of the junction unmatched. The CDR3 nucleotides read TGTGCCAGCAGTGACCGGACAGGGGACCTCCGGGAGCTGTTTTTT. Protein sequence: CASSDRTGDLRELFF.

This chain links TRBV30 with TRBJ2-7; no definite D call. The V and J ends lost 0 bases and 4 bases respectively, with 7 bases between them. CDR3 length equals 12 residues. Germline V gene sequence: CDR1 GTSNPN, CDR2 SVGIG (reference sequence). The CDR3 nucleotides read TGTGCCTGGAGTGTACAAGGGTACGAGCAGTACTTC. Its translation is CAWSVQGYEQYF.

The rearrangement uses TRBV29-1 and TRBJ1-3, with D hard to call. Germline CDR1 reads SQVTM; CDR2 reads ANQGSEA. This CDR3 comprises 13 residues. V lost 5 bases, J lost 0 bases, and 8 bases lay in between. Here the CDR3 reads CSVRGGSGNTIYF. In nucleotides, the CDR3 is TGCAGCGTTCGTGGAGGCTCTGGAAACACCATATATTTT. Full variable domain (remainder filled in from reference TRBV29-1 and TRBJ1-3): SAVISQKPSRDICQRGTSLTIQCQVDSQVTMMFWYRQQPGQSLTLIATANQGSEATYESGFVIDKFPISRPNLTFSTLTVSNMSPEDSSIYLCSVRGGSGNTIYFGEGSWLTVV.

The V call is TRBV6-1, the J call TRBJ1-6; D is ambiguous. V was clipped by 1 base and J by 6 bases, with 7 bases between them. Germline values: CDR1 MNHNS, CDR2 SASEGT. The CDR3 is made up of 14 amino acids. The CDR3 region is CASSEGEPNSPLHF. As DNA, the CDR3 is TGTGCCAGCAGTGAAGGGGAGCCTAATTCACCCCTCCACTTT.

The rearrangement uses TRBV5-1 and TRBJ2-5, with D tentatively TRBD2 (6 bases). Trimming pared 6 bases from V and 4 bases from J, leaving 16 bases between. The CDR3 has 14 amino acids. CDR1 and CDR2 from the germline V gene are SGHRS and YFSETQ. CDR3 DNA sequence: TGCGCCAGCAACGTCCGGGACTCCGGAGAGACCCAGTACTTC. Its translation is CASNVRDSGETQYF.

The chain has TRBV27 and TRBJ2-1, with a weak D call TRBD1 (5 bases). The V end lost 3 bases, the J end lost 6 bases, and 12 bases lay between the germline ends. This CDR3 has 14 amino acids. Germline assignment: CDR1 MNHEY and CDR2 SMNVEV (reference sequence). CDR3 sequence (DNA): TGTGCCAGCAGTTTGAACCATGGGGCCAATGAGCAGTTCTTC. This gives the protein CASSLNHGANEQFF.

The chain employs TRBV9 and TRBJ2-1; 7 bases agree with TRBD2. Germline CDR1 and CDR2: SGDLS and YYNGEE. Unmatched junction bases numbered 9, after V lost 3 bases and J lost 6 bases. The CDR3 is made up of 15 amino acids. CDR3 amino acids: CASSGPPTSANEQFF. The CDR3 nucleotides read TGTGCCAGCAGCGGACCCCCTACTAGCGCCAATGAGCAGTTCTTC.

V gene TRBV6-1 combines with J gene TRBJ2-7; D is uncertain. CDR1 and CDR2 from the germline V gene are MNHNS and SASEGT. The CDR3 has 13 amino acids. The ends were cut back, 2 bases at V and 3 bases at J, with 8 bases in the middle. This chain's CDR3 is CASSENVGYEQYF. CDR3 coding DNA: TGTGCCAGCAGTGAAAATGTGGGCTACGAGCAGTACTTC.

J is TRBJ2-3 and V is TRBV7-9, with 8 bases aligning to TRBD1. After removal of 6 bases from V and 5 bases from J, the junction contained 10 bases not matched to a gene. The germline CDR1 and CDR2 sequences are SEHNR and FQNEAQ (reference sequence). This CDR3 contains 15 residues. The CDR3 spells CASSPRGRGQDTQYF. CDR3 DNA: TGTGCCAGCAGTCCCCGGGGCAGGGGGCAAGATACGCAGTATTTT.